This T cell receptor (beta chain) was profiled in a study of cytomegalovirus exposure and HLA in healthy donors. Study-level findings and limits: For cytomegalovirus status, the classifier reportedly gave diagnoses with high specificity and sensitivity. Most subjects had HLA-A and HLA-B alleles reportedly predicted accurately by TCR beta sequences. Donor immune exposure was known only as CMV serostatus.

Points on this clone: Its antigen is not identified.

Vbeta (60) and Jbeta (13) primers were used in the PCR. The assay was immunoSEQ multiplex PCR, and TCRdb's table has in-frame clones only and misses some. The table for this sample gives about 140,000 clones. Donors showed nominal health when sampled, although they likely had unrecorded immune exposures. Sequenced: PBMCs. The clonotype was recovered from a woman under 30 in good health and CMV-seronegative.

CDR3 DNA sequence: TGTGCCAGTAGCCTCAGGTTCCCCGGGGAGCTGTTTTTT. Its translation: CASSLRFPGELFF. The V and J genes are TRBV19 and TRBJ2-2; D is uncertain. Trimming pared 6 bases from V and 6 bases from J, leaving 11 bases between. Germline CDR1 and CDR2: LNHDA and SQIVND (reference sequence). CDR3 length equals 13 residues.